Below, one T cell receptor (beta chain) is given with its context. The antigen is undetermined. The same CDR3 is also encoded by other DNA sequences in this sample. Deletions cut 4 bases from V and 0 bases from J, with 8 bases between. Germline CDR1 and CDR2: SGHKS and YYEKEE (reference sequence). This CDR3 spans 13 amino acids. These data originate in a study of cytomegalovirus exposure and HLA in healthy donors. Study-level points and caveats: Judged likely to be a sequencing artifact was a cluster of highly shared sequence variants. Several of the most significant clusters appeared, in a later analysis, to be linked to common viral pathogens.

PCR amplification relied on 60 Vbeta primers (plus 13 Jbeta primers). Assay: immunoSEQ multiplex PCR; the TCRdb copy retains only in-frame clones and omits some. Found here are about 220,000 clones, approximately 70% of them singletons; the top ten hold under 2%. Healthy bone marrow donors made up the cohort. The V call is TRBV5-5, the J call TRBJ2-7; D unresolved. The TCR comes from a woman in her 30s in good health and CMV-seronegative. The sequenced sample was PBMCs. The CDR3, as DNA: TGTGCCAGCAGCCTAAGGAGCTCCTACGAGCAGTACTTC. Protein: CASSLRSSYEQYF.